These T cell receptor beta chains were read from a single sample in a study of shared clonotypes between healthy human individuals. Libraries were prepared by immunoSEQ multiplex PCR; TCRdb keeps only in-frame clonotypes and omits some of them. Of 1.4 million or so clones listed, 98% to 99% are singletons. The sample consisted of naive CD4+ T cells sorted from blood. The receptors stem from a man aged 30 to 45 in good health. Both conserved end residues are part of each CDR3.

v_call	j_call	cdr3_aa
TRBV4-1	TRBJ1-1	CASSSQGAVNTEAFF
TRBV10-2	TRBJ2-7	CASSAALAGGEQYF
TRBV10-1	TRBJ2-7	CASSNKNEQYF
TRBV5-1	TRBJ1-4	CASSPWTEEKLFF
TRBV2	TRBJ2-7	CASRYQVTYEQYF
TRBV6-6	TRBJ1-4	CASSYSTANEKLFF
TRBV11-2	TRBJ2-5	CASSLDRAGLQETQYF
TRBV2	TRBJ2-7	CASRPRQGVGLYEQYF
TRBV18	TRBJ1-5	CASSPGAGNNQPQHF
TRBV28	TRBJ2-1	CASSFVRPLSHEQFF
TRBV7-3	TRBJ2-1	CASSFTGGNNEQFF
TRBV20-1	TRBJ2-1	CSARDLPEQFF
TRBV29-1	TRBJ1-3	CSVWLGGGNTIYF
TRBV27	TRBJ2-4	CASRDTPRDIQYF
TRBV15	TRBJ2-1	CATRKMPGLLPTEQFF
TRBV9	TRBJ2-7	CASSPDYNSYEQYF
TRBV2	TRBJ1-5	CASSEAGGGGNQPQHF
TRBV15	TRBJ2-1	CATSRSGTSYNEQFF
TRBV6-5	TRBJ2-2	CASSYNGQGRTGELFF
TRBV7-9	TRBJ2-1	CASSLDANEQFF
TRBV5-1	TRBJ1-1	CASSHGDVGQGAFF
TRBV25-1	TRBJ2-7	CASASSYEQYF
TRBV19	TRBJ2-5	CASSIGQGSQETQYF
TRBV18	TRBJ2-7	CASSPGEGWLSSGPNEQYF
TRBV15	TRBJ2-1	CATSGTGGLEQFF
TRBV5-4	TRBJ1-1	CASRLSTGARMNTEAFF
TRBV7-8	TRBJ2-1	CASSSLGLAGGFAGNEQFF
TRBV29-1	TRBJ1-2	CSSVGVYGYTF
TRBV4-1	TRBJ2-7	CASSRTINREFYEQYF
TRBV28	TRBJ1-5	CASSFQGLPNQPQHF
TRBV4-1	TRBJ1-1	CASSQPYRGSHTEAFF
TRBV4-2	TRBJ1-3	CASSRELRNTIYF
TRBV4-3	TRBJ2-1	CASSQDIGLAGGKNEQFF
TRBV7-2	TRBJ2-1	CASSSDRGGYNEQFF
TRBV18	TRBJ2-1	CASSPGQGYNEQFF
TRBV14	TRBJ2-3	CASSQGLVWTDTQYF
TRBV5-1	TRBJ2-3	CASSDTGLEADTQYF
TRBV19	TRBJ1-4	CASSRGINEKLFF
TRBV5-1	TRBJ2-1	CASSSPDRGGRSYNEQFF
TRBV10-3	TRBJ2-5	CAISAPGQGEETQYF
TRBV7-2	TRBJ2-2	CASSLGPRGVNTGELFF